A selection of T cell receptor beta chains follows, all from one sample in a study of blood T cell repertoires in COVID-19. TCRdb's table, derived via immunoSEQ multiplex PCR, lists solely in-frame clones and lacks some. The data show 70,000 or so clones, more than 75% seen once. Sequenced: peripheral blood. Every receptor here comes from a human donor in a cohort sampled during active COVID-19. Each CDR3 is given with its conserved first and last residue. The D gene is left open where the match is weak. The size field is filled for only some rows; it gives once, few, many or a size class.

abundance,d_gene,v_gene,j_gene,CDR3nt,CDR3aa
few,TRBD1,TRBV6-4,TRBJ2-2,TGTGCCAGCAGTGACTCTGCCGGGCAGGGGGCCACCGGGGAGCTGTTTTTT,CASSDSAGQGATGELFF
once,.,TRBV7-9,TRBJ2-3,TGTGCCAGCAGCTTAGGCCCTAGCGGCACAGATACGCAGTATTTT,CASSLGPSGTDTQYF
.,TRBD1,TRBV11-3,TRBJ1-1,TGTGCCAGCGCTTCGGCGGTAGGGGGCTATACTGAAGCTTTCTTT,CASASAVGGYTEAFF
.,TRBD1,TRBV2,TRBJ1-1,TGTGCCAGCGGACAGGGGGCAGACACTGAAGCTTTCTTT,CASGQGADTEAFF
.,.,TRBV27,TRBJ1-2,TGTGCCAGCAGTTCTACAGGGCACTATGGCTACACCTTC,CASSSTGHYGYTF
few,.,TRBV28,TRBJ1-1,TGTGCCACCCTAAACCAGGCCTTCAGAGCTTTCTTT,CATLNQAFRAFF
.,TRBD2,TRBV19,TRBJ2-1,TGTGCCAGTAGGGACGCTAGCGGGGGAGTCCATGAGCAGTTCTTC,CASRDASGGVHEQFF
.,TRBD2,TRBV5-4,TRBJ2-1,TGTGCCAGCAGCTTGGATCTGACTAGCTCTAATGAGCAGTTCTTC,CASSLDLTSSNEQFF
.,TRBD1,TRBV12-3/TRBV12-4,TRBJ1-2,TGTGCCAGCAGTTTGACAGGGGAATATGGCTACACCTTC,CASSLTGEYGYTF
once,TRBD1,TRBV27,TRBJ1-2,TGTGCCAGCAGTTCCGGACAGGGACTTAACACCTTC,CASSSGQGLNTF
.,TRBD2,TRBV7-2,TRBJ2-5,TGTGCCAGCAGCCCGTGGACTAGCGGGAGAGAGACCCAGTACTTC,CASSPWTSGRETQYF
.,.,TRBV29-1,TRBJ1-1,TGCAGCGTTGCCTTCCAGACTGAAGCTTTCTTT,CSVAFQTEAFF
.,TRBD2,TRBV5-1,TRBJ2-1,TGCGCCAGCAGCTTGGTACTAGCGGGGAACAATGAGCAGTTCTTC,CASSLVLAGNNEQFF
.,.,TRBV13,TRBJ2-6,TGTGCCAGCAGCTCAGGGAGGACAGCCCTAAAGGCTGGGGCCAACGTCCTGACTTTC,CASSSGRTALKAGANVLTF
.,TRBD1,TRBV28,TRBJ2-5,TGTGCCAGCAGCAGGGGACAGATTGGAGAGACCCAGTACTTC,CASSRGQIGETQYF
few,TRBD2,TRBV27,TRBJ2-1,TGTGCCAGCAGATCTAGCGGGGGGTACAATGAGCAGTTCTTC,CASRSSGGYNEQFF
.,TRBD2,TRBV6-5,TRBJ2-7,TGTGCCAGCAAGGAAGGGTATAGCGGGAGCCACGAGCAGTACTTC,CASKEGYSGSHEQYF
.,.,TRBV10-3,TRBJ1-6,TGTGCCATACAGGGAGACTCTAATTCACCCCTCCACTTT,CAIQGDSNSPLHF
.,TRBD2,TRBV7-9,TRBJ2-3,TGTGCCAGCAGCTTAGCGGGGACTAGCGGTACAGATACGCAGTATTTT,CASSLAGTSGTDTQYF
.,TRBD2,TRBV11-1,TRBJ2-1,TGTGCCAGCAGCACGGGACTAGGTGACAATGAGCAGTTCTTC,CASSTGLGDNEQFF
.,.,TRBV2,TRBJ2-1,TGTGCCAGTGAGCCCCTACTAGACAATGAGCAGTTCTTC,CASEPLLDNEQFF
.,TRBD2,TRBV6-6,TRBJ2-1,TGTGCCAGCAGCTCGAGGACTAGCAGTGCCTACAATGAGCAGTTCTTC,CASSSRTSSAYNEQFF
.,.,TRBV10-3,TRBJ2-3,TGTGCCATCAGTGTTGAGCGGGTCGGGTATACGCAGTATTTT,CAISVERVGYTQYF
.,.,TRBV28,TRBJ1-5,TGTGCCAGCCGGCGGGGACAGCCCCAGCATTTT,CASRRGQPQHF
once,.,TRBV7-9,TRBJ2-5,TGTGCCAGCAGCCCCCAAGGGGGGGAAGAGACCCAGTACTTC,CASSPQGGEETQYF
.,.,TRBV27,TRBJ1-2,TGTGCCAGCAGCTTTACAGAAAACTATGGCTACACCTTC,CASSFTENYGYTF
few,.,TRBV24-1,TRBJ1-2,TGTGCCACCAGCCACCGGACAGCTAACTATGGCTACACCTTC,CATSHRTANYGYTF
few,.,TRBV5-1,TRBJ1-1,TGCGCCAGCAGCTTCAGCGGGGACACTGAAGCTTTCTTT,CASSFSGDTEAFF
.,.,TRBV5-5,TRBJ2-5,TGTGCCAGCAGCACACCTACAGGGCTAGAGACCCAGTACTTC,CASSTPTGLETQYF
.,TRBD2,TRBV28,TRBJ2-7,TGTGCCAGCAGTTTGGGAGGGGTAAAGTACGAGCAGTACTTC,CASSLGGVKYEQYF